This T cell receptor beta chain is from a study of somatic mutations in cytotoxic T cells in rheumatoid arthritis. Study-wide background: Patient blood was drawn as 30 ml EDTA; the draw came right after diagnosis and before any treatment. General study results and limits: Patients with a largest CD8+ clone exceeding 20% of CD8+ cells numbered about an eighth of the 65. Age was associated with higher CD8+ clonality in rheumatoid arthritis patients, not in healthy controls.

This clone showed up just once. The antigen is undetermined. The protocol was immunoSEQ multiplex PCR, while the TCRdb copy is restricted to in-frame clones and leaves out a portion. Of just over 15,000 clones in the sample, about 81% were seen once. This TCR was sampled from an adult with rheumatoid arthritis. Sequenced material: CD8+ T cells sorted from blood.

Here the CDR3 reads CASSLGGPGTGYYEQYF. The CDR3 region has the DNA TGTGCCAGCAGCTTGGGGGGCCCCGGGACAGGGTACTACGAGCAGTACTTC. The chain links TRBV5-6 to TRBJ2-7, with 9 bases lining up with TRBD1. In germline, CDR1 is SGHDT, CDR2 YYEEEE. V lost 0 bases to trimming and J lost 3 bases; unmatched junction nucleotides: 10. This CDR3 comprises 17 residues.